This TCR beta chain was identified during a study of cytomegalovirus exposure and HLA in healthy donors. Findings of the study overall: Rarity held for most TCR sequences, but there were some public TCRs that occurred in many donors. Some V segments, TRBV6-2 and TRBV6-3 among them, were indistinguishable and were therefore excluded.

As for the donors, each was a healthy bone marrow donor. Note on this clone: Antigen: not known.

Per the germline V gene, CDR1 is GTSNPN and CDR2 is SVGIG (reference sequence). The ends were cut back, 1 base at V and 4 bases at J, with 8 bases in the middle. This CDR3 is 13 amino acids long. 60 Vbeta and 13 Jbeta primers were used in PCR. The table came from immunoSEQ multiplex PCR; TCRdb's copy has only in-frame clones and leaves some out. This table holds about 84,000 clones. The sequence was collected from a man over 45 in good health and CMV-seronegative. The sequencing sample was made of PBMCs. The gene calls are TRBV30 and TRBJ1-3; D gene ambiguous. The CDR3 DNA reads TGTGCCTGGAGTGGGGCCCTAGGAAACACCATATATTTT. This codes for CAWSGALGNTIYF.